This section outlines one T cell receptor beta chain sequence together with its context. One entry per CDR3 protein, called by TCRdb with MiXCR from the RT-PCR reads. Here the sample spans about 520,000 distinct CDR3 sequences, roughly 7.6% being singletons. The sample originates from a study of response to subunit inactivated influenza vaccine. V lost 7 bases and J lost 4, with 11 bases in between. This CDR3 has 13 amino acids. Germline CDR1 LNHDA, CDR2 SQIVND (reference sequence). The sequence came from a man aged 45 to 70 who received an inactivated influenza vaccine. The chain carries TRBV19 and TRBJ1-5; D remains ambiguous. Specimen: PBMCs from blood, collected roughly 24 months after vaccination. The CDR3 DNA reads TGTGCCAGTAACGGGATAGGGAATCAGCCCCAGCATTTT. Amino acids: CASNGIGNQPQHF.